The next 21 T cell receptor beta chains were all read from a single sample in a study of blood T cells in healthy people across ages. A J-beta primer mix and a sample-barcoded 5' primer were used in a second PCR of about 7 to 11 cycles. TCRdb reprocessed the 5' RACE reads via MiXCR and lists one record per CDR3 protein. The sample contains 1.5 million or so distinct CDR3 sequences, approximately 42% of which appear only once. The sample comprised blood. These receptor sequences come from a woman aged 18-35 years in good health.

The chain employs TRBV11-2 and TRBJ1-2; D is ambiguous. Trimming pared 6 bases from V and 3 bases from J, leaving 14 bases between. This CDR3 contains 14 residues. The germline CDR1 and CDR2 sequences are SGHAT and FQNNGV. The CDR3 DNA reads TGTGCCAGCAGTAGACACCAACCAGACTATGGCTACACCTTC. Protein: CASSRHQPDYGYTF.

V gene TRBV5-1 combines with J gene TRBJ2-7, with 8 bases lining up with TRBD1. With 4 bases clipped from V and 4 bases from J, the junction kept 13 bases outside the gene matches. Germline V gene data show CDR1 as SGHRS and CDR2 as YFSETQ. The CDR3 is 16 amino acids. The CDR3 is CASSKRAQTGDYEQYF. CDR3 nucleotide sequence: TGCGCCAGCAGCAAAAGAGCCCAGACAGGGGATTACGAGCAGTACTTC.

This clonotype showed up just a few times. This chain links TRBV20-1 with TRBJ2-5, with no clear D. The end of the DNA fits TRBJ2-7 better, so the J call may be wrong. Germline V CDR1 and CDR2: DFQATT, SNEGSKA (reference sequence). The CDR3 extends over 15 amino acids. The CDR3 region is CSASSPDGPLSEQYF. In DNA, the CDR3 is TGCAGTGCTAGTTCCCCCGACGGCCCGCTGAGCGAGCAGTACTTC.

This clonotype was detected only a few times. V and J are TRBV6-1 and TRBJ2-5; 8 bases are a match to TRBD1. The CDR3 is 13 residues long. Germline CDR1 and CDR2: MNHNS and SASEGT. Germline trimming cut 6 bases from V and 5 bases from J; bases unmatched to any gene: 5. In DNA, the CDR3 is TGTGCCAGCAGAACAGGGGGGCTGGAGACCCAGTACTTC. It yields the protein CASRTGGLETQYF.

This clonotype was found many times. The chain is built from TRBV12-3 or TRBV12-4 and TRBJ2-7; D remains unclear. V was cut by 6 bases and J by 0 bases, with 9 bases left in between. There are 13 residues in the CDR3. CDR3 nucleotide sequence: TGTGCCAGCAGGACTGACCCCTCCTACGAGCAGTACTTC. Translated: CASRTDPSYEQYF.

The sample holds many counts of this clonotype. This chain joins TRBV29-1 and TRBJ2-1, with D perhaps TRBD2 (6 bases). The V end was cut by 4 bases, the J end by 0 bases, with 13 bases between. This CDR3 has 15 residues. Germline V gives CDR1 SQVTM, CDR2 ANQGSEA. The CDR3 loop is CSVVGVGSSYNEQFF. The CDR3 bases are TGCAGCGTTGTTGGGGTCGGGAGCTCCTACAATGAGCAGTTCTTC.

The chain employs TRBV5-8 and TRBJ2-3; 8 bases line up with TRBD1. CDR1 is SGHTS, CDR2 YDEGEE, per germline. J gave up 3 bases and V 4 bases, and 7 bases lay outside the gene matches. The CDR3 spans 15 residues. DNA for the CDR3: TGTGCCAGCAGCGGAGGACAGGGCCTGACAGATACGCAGTATTTT. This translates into CASSGGQGLTDTQYF.

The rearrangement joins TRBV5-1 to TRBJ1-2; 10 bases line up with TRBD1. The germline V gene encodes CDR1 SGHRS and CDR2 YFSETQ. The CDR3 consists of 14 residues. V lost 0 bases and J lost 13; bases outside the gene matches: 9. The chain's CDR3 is CASSLERDRGLPTF. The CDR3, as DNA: TGCGCCAGCAGCTTGGAGAGGGACAGGGGTCTTCCCACCTTC.

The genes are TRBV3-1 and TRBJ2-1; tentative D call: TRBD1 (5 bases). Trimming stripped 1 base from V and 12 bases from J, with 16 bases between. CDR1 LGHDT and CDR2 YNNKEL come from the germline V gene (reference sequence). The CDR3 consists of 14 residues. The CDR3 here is CASSQGGAVAGQFF. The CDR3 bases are TGTGCCAGCAGCCAAGGTGGGGCAGTCGCAGGGCAGTTCTTC.

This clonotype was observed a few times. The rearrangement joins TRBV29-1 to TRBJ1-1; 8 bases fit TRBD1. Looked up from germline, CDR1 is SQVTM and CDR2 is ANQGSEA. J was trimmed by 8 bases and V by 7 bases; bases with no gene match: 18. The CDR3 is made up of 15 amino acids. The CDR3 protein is CSAVPDLRGRLEAFF. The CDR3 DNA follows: TGCAGCGCCGTACCGGACCTCAGGGGGCGCTTGGAAGCTTTCTTT.

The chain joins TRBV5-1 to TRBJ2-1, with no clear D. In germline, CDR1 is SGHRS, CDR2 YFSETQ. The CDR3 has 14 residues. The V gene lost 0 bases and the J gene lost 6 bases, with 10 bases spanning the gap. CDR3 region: CASSLESRVNEQFF. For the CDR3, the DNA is TGCGCCAGCAGCTTGGAATCTAGGGTCAATGAGCAGTTCTTC.

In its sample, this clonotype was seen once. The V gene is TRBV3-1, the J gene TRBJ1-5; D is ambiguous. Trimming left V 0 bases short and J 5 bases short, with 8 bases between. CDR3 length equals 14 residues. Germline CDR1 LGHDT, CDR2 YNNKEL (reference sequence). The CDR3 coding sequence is TGTGCCAGCAGCCAAGAGGTGAGGGATCAGCCCCAGCATTTT. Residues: CASSQEVRDQPQHF.

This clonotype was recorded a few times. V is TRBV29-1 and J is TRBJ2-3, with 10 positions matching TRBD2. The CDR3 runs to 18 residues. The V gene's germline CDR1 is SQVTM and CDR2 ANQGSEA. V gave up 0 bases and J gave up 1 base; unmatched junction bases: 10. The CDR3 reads CSVEDRGQLAGGTDTQYF. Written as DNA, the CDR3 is TGCAGCGTTGAAGATCGGGGCCAGCTAGCGGGAGGCACAGATACGCAGTATTTT.

The CDR3 DNA is TGTGCCAGCAGTGACGGGGGACACCCATCCAATGAGCAGTTCTTC. The encoded protein is CASSDGGHPSNEQFF. V usage is TRBV6-4 and J usage is TRBJ2-1, with D maybe TRBD1 (6 bases). The CDR3 covers 15 residues. Trimming removed 2 bases from V and 6 bases from J, with 14 bases in between. CDR1 and CDR2 (germline): MRHNA, SNTAGT.

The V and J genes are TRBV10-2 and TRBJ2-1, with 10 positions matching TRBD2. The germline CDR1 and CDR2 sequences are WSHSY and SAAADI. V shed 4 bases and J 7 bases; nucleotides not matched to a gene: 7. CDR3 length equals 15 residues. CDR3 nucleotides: TGCGCCAGCAGTGGTACTAGCGGGGAGGTAAATGAGCAGTTCTTC. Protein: CASSGTSGEVNEQFF.

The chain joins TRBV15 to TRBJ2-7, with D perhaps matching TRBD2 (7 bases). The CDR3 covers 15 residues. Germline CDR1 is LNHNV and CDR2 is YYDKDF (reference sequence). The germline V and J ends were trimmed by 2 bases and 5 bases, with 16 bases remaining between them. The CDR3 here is CATSRFRGAENEQYF. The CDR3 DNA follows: TGTGCCACCAGCAGATTTCGGGGGGCAGAAAACGAGCAGTACTTC. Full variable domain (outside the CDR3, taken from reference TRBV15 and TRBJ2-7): DAMVIQNPRYQVTQFGKPVTLSCSQTLNHNVMYWYQQKSSQAPKLLFHYYDKDFNNEADTPDNFQSRRPNTSFCFLDIRSPGLGDTAMYLCATSRFRGAENEQYFGPGTRLTVT.

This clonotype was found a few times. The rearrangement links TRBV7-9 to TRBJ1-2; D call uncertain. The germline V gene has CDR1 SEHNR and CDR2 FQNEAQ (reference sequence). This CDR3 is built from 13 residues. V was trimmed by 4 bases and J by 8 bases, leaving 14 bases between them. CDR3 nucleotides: TGTGCCAGCAGCTCATACTGGTGGGGAGGCTACACCTTC. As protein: CASSSYWWGGYTF.

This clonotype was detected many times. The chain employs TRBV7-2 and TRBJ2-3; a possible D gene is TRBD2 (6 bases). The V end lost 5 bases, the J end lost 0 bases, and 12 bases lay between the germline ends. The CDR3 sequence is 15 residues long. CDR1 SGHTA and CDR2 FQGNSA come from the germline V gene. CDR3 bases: TGTGCCAGCAGCCCGACGGGGGTCAGCACAGATACGCAGTATTTT. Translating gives CASSPTGVSTDTQYF. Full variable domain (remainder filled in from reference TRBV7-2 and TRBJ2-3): GAGVSQSPSNKVTEKGKDVELRCDPISGHTALYWYRQSLGQGLEFLIYFQGNSAPDKSGLPSDRFSAERTGGSVSTLTIQRTQQEDSAVYLCASSPTGVSTDTQYFGPGTRLTVL.

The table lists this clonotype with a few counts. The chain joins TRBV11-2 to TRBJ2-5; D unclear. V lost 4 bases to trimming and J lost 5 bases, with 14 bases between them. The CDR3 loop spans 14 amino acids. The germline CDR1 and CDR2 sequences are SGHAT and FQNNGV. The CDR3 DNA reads TGTGCCAGCAGCTCCCTTTTGGGAATGGAGACCCAGTACTTC. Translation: CASSSLLGMETQYF.

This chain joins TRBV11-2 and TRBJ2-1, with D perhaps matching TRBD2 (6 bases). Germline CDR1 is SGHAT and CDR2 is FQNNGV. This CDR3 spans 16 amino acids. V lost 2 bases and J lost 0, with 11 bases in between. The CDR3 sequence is CASSLLGGNSYNEQFF. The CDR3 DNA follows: TGTGCCAGCAGCTTACTAGGAGGGAACTCCTACAATGAGCAGTTCTTC.

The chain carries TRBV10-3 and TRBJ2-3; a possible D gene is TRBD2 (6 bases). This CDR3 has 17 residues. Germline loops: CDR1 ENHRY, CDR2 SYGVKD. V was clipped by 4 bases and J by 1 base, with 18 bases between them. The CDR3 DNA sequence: TGTGCCATCAGTGTTATATTCGGGGGTAGGGGCACAGATACGCAGTATTTT. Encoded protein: CAISVIFGGRGTDTQYF.